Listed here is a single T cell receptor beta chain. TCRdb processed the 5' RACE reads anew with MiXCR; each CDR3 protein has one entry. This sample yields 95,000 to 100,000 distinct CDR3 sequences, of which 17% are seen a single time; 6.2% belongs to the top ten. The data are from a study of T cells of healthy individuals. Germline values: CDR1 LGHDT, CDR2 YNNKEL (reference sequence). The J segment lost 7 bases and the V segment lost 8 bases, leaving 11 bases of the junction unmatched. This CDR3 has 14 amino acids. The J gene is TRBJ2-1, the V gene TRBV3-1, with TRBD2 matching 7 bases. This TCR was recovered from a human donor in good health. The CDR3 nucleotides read TGTGCCAGCGCTGTAGCGGGCGATTGGAATGAGCAGTTCTTC. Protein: CASAVAGDWNEQFF.